This T cell receptor beta chain came from a study of T cell responses to AZD1222 COVID-19 vaccine. Study overall: Whether given at about 4 or about 12 weeks, second doses were pooled. Study results and caveats: Only a handful of AZD1222 recipients, several in all, had baseline seropositivity. Donors were chiefly white British, with a greater number of females, and clonal diversity was perhaps underestimated. Epitopes outside B.1.351 and B.1.1.7 mutated regions reportedly drew nearly half of spike TCRs.

Regarding this clone: No antigen is known for it.

The table came from immunoSEQ multiplex PCR; TCRdb's copy has only in-frame clones and leaves some out. The data show roughly 130,000 clones, with 86% seen just once and 9.5% to 15% held by the top ten. Germline values: CDR1 PRHDT, CDR2 FYEKMQ (reference sequence). V was pared by 0 bases and J by 9 bases, with 13 bases of the junction left unmatched. The CDR3 covers 17 residues. The sample consisted of peripheral blood, taken on day 0 of AZD1222 vaccination. The V and J genes are TRBV13 and TRBJ2-1; 8 bases fit TRBD2. The TCR comes from an adult in good health. CDR3 bases: TGTGCCAGCAGCTTAGGCTTGTACGGGAGGGCCAAAGGTGAGCAGTTCTTC. Translating gives CASSLGLYGRAKGEQFF.